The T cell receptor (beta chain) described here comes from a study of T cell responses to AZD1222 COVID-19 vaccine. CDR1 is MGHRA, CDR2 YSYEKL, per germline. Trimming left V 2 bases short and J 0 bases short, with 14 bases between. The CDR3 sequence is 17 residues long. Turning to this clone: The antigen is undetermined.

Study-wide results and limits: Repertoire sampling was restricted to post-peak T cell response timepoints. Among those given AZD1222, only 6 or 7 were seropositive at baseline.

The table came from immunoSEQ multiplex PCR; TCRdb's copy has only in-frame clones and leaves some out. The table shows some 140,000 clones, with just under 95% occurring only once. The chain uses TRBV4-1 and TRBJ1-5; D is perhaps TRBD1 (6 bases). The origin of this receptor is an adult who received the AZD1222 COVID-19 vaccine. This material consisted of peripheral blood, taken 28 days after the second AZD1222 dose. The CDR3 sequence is CASSQPGTRNSNQPQHF. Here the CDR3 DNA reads TGCGCCAGCAGCCAACCGGGGACACGGAATAGCAATCAGCCCCAGCATTTT.